These T cell receptor beta chains were read from a single sample in a study of T cell changes during pregnancy in multiple sclerosis. The assay was immunoSEQ multiplex PCR, and TCRdb's table has in-frame clones only and misses some. The data show roughly 30,000 clones, around 93% seen once. The input for sequencing was CD4+ T cells from peripheral blood mononuclear cells, taken in the second trimester of pregnancy. Receptors originate from a female donor with multiple sclerosis, enrolled in a pregnancy study. Each CDR3 is given with its conserved first and last residue. The D gene is left open where the match is weak. The size entry is marked missing in some rows and otherwise reads once, few, many or a size class.

CASSPPGLAGAHYEQYF,TGTGCCAGCAGCCCACCGGGACTAGCGGGAGCCCACTACGAGCAGTACTTC,TRBD2,TRBJ2-7,TRBV7-2,17,.
CASSDWGGYGETQYF,TGTGCCAGCAGTGATTGGGGGGGGTATGGAGAGACCCAGTACTTC,TRBD2,TRBJ2-5,TRBV6-1,15,.
CASTQGQVNTGELFF,TGTGCCAGCACCCAAGGCCAGGTGAACACCGGGGAGCTGTTTTTT,.,TRBJ2-2,TRBV6-1,15,.
CASSFEASDSYEQYF,TGTGCCAGTAGTTTCGAGGCTAGCGACTCCTACGAGCAGTACTTC,.,TRBJ2-7,TRBV19,15,.
CASSIGTGGNTQYF,TGTGCCAGTAGTATAGGGACAGGGGGGAATACGCAGTATTTT,TRBD1,TRBJ2-3,TRBV19,14,.
CATKPGQPSNEQFF,TGCGCCACCAAGCCGGGACAGCCCTCCAATGAGCAGTTCTTC,TRBD1,TRBJ2-1,TRBV5-1,14,.
CASSRDGGLEQFF,TGTGCCAGCAGCCGGGATGGAGGACTTGAGCAGTTCTTC,.,TRBJ2-1,TRBV5-4,13,.
CASSRTSGPKGEQFF,TGTGCCAGCAGTCGGACTAGCGGGCCGAAGGGTGAGCAGTTCTTC,TRBD2,TRBJ2-1,TRBV6-5,15,.
CASSETGNTEAFF,TGTGCCAGCAGCGAAACAGGAAACACTGAAGCTTTCTTT,.,TRBJ1-1,TRBV11-3,13,.
CASSQDGDRGLPNEKLFF,TGTGCCAGCAGCCAAGATGGGGACAGGGGCCTCCCTAATGAAAAACTGTTTTTT,TRBD1,TRBJ1-4,TRBV4-2,18,.
CASSQGRDRRYEQYF,TGTGCCAGCAGCCAGGGAAGGGACAGGCGCTACGAGCAGTACTTC,TRBD1,TRBJ2-7,TRBV14,15,.
CAWSGQFYGYTF,TGTGCCTGGAGCGGACAGTTCTATGGCTACACCTTC,.,TRBJ1-2,TRBV30,12,.
CASSYSDTINYGYTF,TGTGCCAGCAGTTACTCAGACACGATTAACTATGGCTACACCTTC,.,TRBJ1-2,TRBV6-6,15,few
CASAPGLAIETQYF,TGTGCCAGCGCTCCGGGACTAGCAATTGAGACCCAGTACTTC,TRBD2,TRBJ2-5,TRBV6-6,14,.
CASSQALRTSGLSTDTQYF,TGTGCCAGCAGCCAAGCCCTGAGGACTAGCGGATTATCCACAGATACGCAGTATTTT,TRBD2,TRBJ2-3,TRBV4-2,19,.
CAWSRTGPNSNQPQHF,TGTGCCTGGAGTAGGACAGGGCCAAATAGCAATCAGCCCCAGCATTTT,TRBD1,TRBJ1-5,TRBV30,16,.
CASSFPGGGETQYF,TGTGCCAGCAGCTTCCCGGGAGGGGGAGAGACCCAGTACTTC,TRBD2,TRBJ2-5,TRBV13,14,.
CASSSASGQEAFF,TGTGCCAGCAGTTCCGCCTCGGGACAGGAAGCTTTCTTT,TRBD1,TRBJ1-1,TRBV28,13,.
CASSLAAGRKAFF,TGTGCCAGCAGCTTGGCCGCTGGCAGAAAAGCTTTCTTT,.,TRBJ1-1,TRBV5-6,13,.
CAWGRTTTYEQYF,TGTGCCTGGGGGAGGACGACCACCTACGAGCAGTACTTC,.,TRBJ2-7,TRBV30,13,.
CASERQGVSGNTIYF,TGTGCCAGCGAGCGACAGGGGGTTTCTGGAAACACTATATATTTT,TRBD1,TRBJ1-3,TRBV19,15,.
CASSQIATGAGNTIYF,TGCGCCAGCAGCCAAATTGCGACAGGGGCTGGAAACACCATATATTTT,TRBD1,TRBJ1-3,TRBV4-3,16,.
CASSSDRFTDTQYF,TGTGCCAGCAGCTCGGACAGGTTCACAGATACGCAGTATTTT,TRBD1,TRBJ2-3,TRBV5-4,14,.
CASSQARNTGELFF,TGTGCCAGCAGCCAAGCTAGGAACACCGGGGAGCTGTTTTTT,.,TRBJ2-2,TRBV4-2,14,.
CASTLRQGGTETQYF,TGTGCCAGCACCCTCCGCCAGGGAGGGACAGAGACCCAGTACTTC,TRBD2,TRBJ2-5,TRBV7-8,15,.
CASQALIAGEQYF,TGCGCCAGCCAGGCCTTGATAGCGGGAGAGCAGTACTTC,TRBD2,TRBJ2-7,TRBV10-1,13,.
CASSPGTGTNQPQHF,TGTGCCAGTAGTCCGGGGACAGGAACTAATCAGCCCCAGCATTTT,TRBD1,TRBJ1-5,TRBV19,15,.
CASSPVLAGSMTQYF,TGTGCCAGCAGCCCCGTCTTGGCGGGATCCATGACCCAGTACTTC,.,TRBJ2-5,TRBV7-2,15,.
CASSQTGGETQYF,TGTGCCAGCAGCCAGACAGGCGGGGAGACCCAGTACTTC,.,TRBJ2-5,TRBV2,13,.
CASSPPSWTGNKNEQYF,TGTGCCAGCTCACCACCGTCGTGGACAGGGAATAAAAACGAGCAGTACTTC,TRBD1,TRBJ2-7,TRBV18,17,.
CASTTRGQLGEKLFF,TGTGCCAGTACCACCCGGGGACAGCTAGGTGAAAAACTGTTTTTT,TRBD1,TRBJ1-4,TRBV19,15,.
CASSLGASGRVYNEQFF,TGTGCCAGCAGTTTAGGGGCTAGCGGGAGGGTCTACAATGAGCAGTTCTTC,TRBD2,TRBJ2-1,TRBV28,17,.
CASSTTGVGANVLTF,TGTGCCAGCAGTACCACAGGGGTTGGGGCCAACGTCCTGACTTTC,TRBD1,TRBJ2-6,TRBV28,15,.
CASSMRTVTTGELFF,TGTGCCAGTAGTATGCGGACAGTTACCACCGGGGAGCTGTTTTTT,.,TRBJ2-2,TRBV19,15,.
CASSASQGAGELFF,TGTGCCAGCAGCGCCTCCCAGGGGGCCGGGGAGCTGTTTTTT,TRBD1,TRBJ2-2,TRBV9,14,.
CASSLMGAPSSYNEQFF,TGTGCCAGCAGCTTAATGGGAGCTCCCAGCTCCTACAATGAGCAGTTCTTC,.,TRBJ2-1,TRBV7-3,17,.
CASSFGLAYTGELFF,TGTGCCAGCAGCTTCGGACTAGCATACACCGGGGAGCTGTTTTTT,TRBD2,TRBJ2-2,TRBV7-3,15,.